This T cell receptor beta chain was captured in a study of T cell responses to AZD1222 COVID-19 vaccine. Study results and caveats: Vaccine-associated CD4 TCRs ranged over spike, dominating at 160-218 and 743-854. Most donors were white British and more were female, and clonal diversity was possibly underestimated. No repertoire was sampled before or during the peak T cell response, only after it.

The CDR3 length is 18 residues. V was cut by 0 bases and J by 0 bases, with 18 bases left in between. Germline V gene data show CDR1 as LGHNA and CDR2 as YNFKEQ. Here immunoSEQ multiplex PCR was the method, and the copy in TCRdb shows in-frame clones only, minus some. The sample carries some 120,000 clones, around 92% recorded once. On this clone itself: The antigen is not known.

This TCR was recovered from an adult in good health. Sequences were derived from peripheral blood, sampled on day 0 of AZD1222 vaccination. This rearrangement joins TRBV4-2 to TRBJ2-7; D might be TRBD2 (5 bases). CDR3 sequence (DNA): TGTGCCAGCAGCCAAGATGCGGGTAACTCTCTAAACTCCTACGAGCAGTACTTC. It yields the protein CASSQDAGNSLNSYEQYF.